The 23 T cell receptor beta chains listed next were all sequenced from one sample in a study of blood T cell repertoires in COVID-19. Generated by immunoSEQ multiplex PCR, the TCRdb table keeps only in-frame clones and is missing some. The table lists around 300,000 clones, roughly 89% of them singletons. The specimen was peripheral blood. The receptors derive from a man between 45 and 60 years old with acute or convalescent COVID-19.

V usage is TRBV5-4 and J usage is TRBJ2-2; tentative D call: TRBD1 (6 bases). The CDR3 totals 13 residues. Germline V gene data show CDR1 as SGHNT and CDR2 as YYREEE (reference sequence). V was clipped by 4 bases and J by 4 bases, with 8 bases between them. This chain's CDR3 is CASSTQGTGELFF. In DNA form, the CDR3 reads TGTGCCAGCAGCACACAGGGCACCGGGGAGCTGTTTTTT.

J is TRBJ1-6 and V is TRBV3-1 (or the pseudogene TRBV3-2), with TRBD1 matching over 8 bases. The CDR3 runs 17 residues. J lost 9 bases, V lost 0 bases, and 10 bases had no gene match. In germline, CDR1 is LGHDT, CDR2 YNNKEL (reference sequence). CDR3 nucleotides: TGTGCCAGCAGCCAAGATTTTTATGTCACAGGGGGTTCACCCCTCCACTTT. Its translation: CASSQDFYVTGGSPLHF.

The chain joins TRBV7-9 to TRBJ1-3; a weak D match, TRBD1 (5 bases). CDR1 and CDR2 (germline): SEHNR, FQNEAQ (reference sequence). The CDR3 has 15 amino acids. V was clipped by 1 base and J by 4 bases, with 11 bases between them. CDR3 sequence: CASSLGRAGGNTIYF. The CDR3 region has the DNA TGTGCCAGCAGCTTAGGGCGCGCAGGGGGAAACACCATATATTTT.

This clone occurred once. This CDR3 reads CASSYQQGDYGYTF. As DNA, the CDR3 is TGCGCCAGCAGCTACCAACAGGGGGACTATGGCTACACCTTC. V usage is TRBV5-1 and J usage is TRBJ1-2; 8 bases are shared with TRBD1. The length of the CDR3 is 14 residues. Germline CDR1 and CDR2: SGHRS and YFSETQ. With V trimmed by 3 bases and J by 3 bases, 4 bases remained unmatched.

A few counts support this clone. This rearrangement joins TRBV7-8 to TRBJ2-7; no definite D call. The CDR3 loop spans 14 amino acids. The V end lost 1 base, the J end lost 8 bases, and 15 bases lay between the germline ends. CDR1 and CDR2 from the germline V gene are SGHVS and FQNEAQ. This CDR3 reads CASSLVTRNDKQYF. For the CDR3, the DNA is TGTGCCAGCAGCTTAGTAACCAGGAATGACAAGCAGTACTTC.

V is TRBV13 and J is TRBJ1-1; D not resolved. CDR1 and CDR2 (germline): PRHDT, FYEKMQ (reference sequence). The CDR3 spans 13 residues. The V gene lost 10 bases and the J gene lost 4 bases, with 16 bases spanning the gap. The CDR3 DNA is TGTGCCACCCATCGGGCGGGAAGCACTGAAGCTTTCTTT. Amino acid sequence: CATHRAGSTEAFF. The full variable domain, rest sourced from reference TRBV13 and TRBJ1-1, is AAGVIQSPRHLIKEKRETATLKCYPIPRHDTVYWYQQGPGQDPQFLISFYEKMQSDKGSIPDRFSAQQFSDYHSELNMSSLELGDSALYFCATHRAGSTEAFFGQGTRLTVV.

A single count supports this clone. J is TRBJ2-7 and V is TRBV7-8; possible D gene TRBD2, 5 bases. The germline V and J ends were trimmed by 1 base and 4 bases, with 8 bases remaining between them. CDR1 and CDR2 from the germline V gene are SGHVS and FQNEAQ. CDR3 length: 13 amino acids. Here the CDR3 reads CASSLVEAYEQYF. The DNA for the CDR3 is TGTGCCAGCAGCTTAGTGGAGGCATACGAGCAGTACTTC.

The V gene is TRBV5-1, the J gene TRBJ1-2; 7 nucleotides agree with TRBD1. Unmatched junction bases numbered 11, after V lost 4 bases and J lost 8 bases. The CDR3 is made up of 14 amino acids. The germline V gene has CDR1 SGHRS and CDR2 YFSETQ. The CDR3 here is CASSEIPTGHGYTF. DNA for the CDR3: TGCGCCAGCAGCGAGATACCGACAGGGCACGGCTACACCTTC.

This clone was observed once. The rearrangement joins TRBV30 to TRBJ2-7, with 9 bases aligning to TRBD1. The germline V gene has CDR1 GTSNPN and CDR2 SVGIG (reference sequence). V shed 5 bases, J shed 6 bases, and the junction held 17 bases outside the gene matches. The length of the CDR3 is 16 residues. The chain's CDR3 is CAWESPAGQGGSEQYF. The CDR3 DNA sequence: TGTGCCTGGGAATCCCCAGCGGGACAGGGAGGGTCCGAGCAGTACTTC.

The chain is built from TRBV5-1 and TRBJ2-2, with D maybe TRBD1 (5 bases). The V end was cut by 0 bases, the J end by 8 bases, with 11 bases between. The germline CDR1 and CDR2 sequences are SGHRS and YFSETQ. The CDR3 covers 14 residues. The CDR3 is CASSLALGDGELFF. Here the CDR3 DNA reads TGCGCCAGCAGCTTGGCGTTAGGGGATGGGGAGCTGTTTTTT.

The count of this clone is one. This chain joins TRBV5-4 and TRBJ2-2, with 10 positions matching TRBD1. With V trimmed by 4 bases and J by 4 bases, 4 bases remained unmatched. The CDR3 is 15 residues long. CDR1 SGHNT and CDR2 YYREEE come from the germline V gene (reference sequence). Written as DNA, the CDR3 is TGTGCCAGCAGCGCCCGGGACAGGGGCACCGGGGAGCTGTTTTTT. Protein product: CASSARDRGTGELFF.

The gene calls are TRBV3-1 (or the pseudogene TRBV3-2) and TRBJ2-3; D uncertain. The CDR3 covers 16 residues. CDR1 and CDR2 from the germline V gene are LGHDT and YNNKEL (reference sequence). The V gene lost 1 base and the J gene lost 0 bases, with 11 bases spanning the gap. CDR3 residues: CASSQATTISTDTQYF. The CDR3 DNA is TGTGCCAGCAGCCAAGCTACTACCATAAGCACAGATACGCAGTATTTT.

This clone came up once. The genes are TRBV29-1 and TRBJ2-7, with a tentative D call TRBD1 (6 bases). The CDR3 is made up of 17 amino acids. Trimming pared 2 bases from V and 4 bases from J, leaving 24 bases between. Germline V gene sequence: CDR1 SQVTM, CDR2 ANQGSEA. The CDR3 region has the DNA TGCAGCGTTGAATCGGCGTGGAGCACGCAAAGGGGGTACGAGCAGTACTTC. Residues: CSVESAWSTQRGYEQYF.

This clone is a singleton in its sample. The chain employs TRBV27 and TRBJ2-5, with D perhaps matching TRBD1 (5 bases). The germline V gene has CDR1 MNHEY and CDR2 SMNVEV (reference sequence). This CDR3 has 15 amino acids. The V and J ends lost 3 bases and 4 bases respectively, with 15 bases between them. For the CDR3, the DNA is TGTGCCAGCAGTTTGACTCGCCAGGGTGGAGAGACCCAGTACTTC. Translation: CASSLTRQGGETQYF.

This chain connects TRBV5-4 to TRBJ2-2; D possibly corresponds to TRBD1 (6 bases). The germline CDR1 and CDR2 sequences are SGHNT and YYREEE (reference sequence). Deletions cut 0 bases from V and 1 base from J, with 13 bases between. The CDR3 spans 17 residues. The CDR3 spells CASSLGADSGNTGELFF. CDR3 in DNA: TGTGCCAGCAGCTTGGGGGCGGACAGCGGGAACACCGGGGAGCTGTTTTTT. Combining the CDR3 with reference TRBV5-4 and TRBJ2-2 gives the whole variable domain ETGVTQSPTHLIKTRGQQVTLRCSSQSGHNTVSWYQQALGQGPQFIFQYYREEENGRGNFPPRFSGLQFPNYSSELNVNALELDDSALYLCASSLGADSGNTGELFFGEGSRLTVL.

The genes are TRBV20-1 and TRBJ1-6; D is ambiguous. CDR1 and CDR2 from the germline V gene are DFQATT and SNEGSKA (reference sequence). CDR3 length: 15 residues. V was clipped by 3 bases and J by 4 bases, with 13 bases between them. The CDR3 DNA reads TGCAGTGCTAGTTTAGGAGGGATGTATAATTCACCCCTCCACTTT. Translated: CSASLGGMYNSPLHF.

The chain couples TRBV19 to TRBJ2-6; D might be TRBD1 (5 bases). The length of the CDR3 is 16 residues. Germline V gene lookup returns CDR1 LNHDA and CDR2 SQIVND (reference sequence). Trimming shortened V by 4 bases and J by 2 bases, and 12 bases separated the two germline ends. CDR3: CASSRTSQPGANVLTF. CDR3 nucleotides: TGTGCCAGTAGTAGGACATCACAGCCTGGGGCCAACGTCCTGACTTTC.

To note about this clone: Distinct nucleotide sequences in the sample also encode this CDR3. CDR3 in amino acids: CATSDPRGAGETQYF. The CDR3 DNA sequence: TGTGCCACCAGTGACCCTCGGGGGGCCGGAGAGACCCAGTACTTC. The V and J genes are TRBV24-1 and TRBJ2-5; D perhaps matches TRBD2 (7 bases). The germline gives CDR1 KGHDR, CDR2 SFDVKD. V lost 4 bases and J lost 4, with 15 bases in between. The CDR3 length is 15 residues.

This chain joins TRBV7-3 and TRBJ2-1; TRBD2 matches at 16 bases. V lost 5 bases, J lost 8 bases, and 3 bases stayed unmatched. Germline V gene data show CDR1 as SGHTA and CDR2 as FQGTGA. There are 15 residues in the CDR3. CDR3 amino acids: CASSPGTSGGDEQFF. The CDR3 DNA sequence: TGTGCCAGCAGCCCTGGGACTAGCGGGGGGGATGAGCAGTTCTTC.

The DNA of the CDR3 is TGTGCCAGCAGCCCAGGACAGGGCTATGGCTACACCTTC. Amino acids: CASSPGQGYGYTF. This chain links TRBV11-2 with TRBJ1-2; 8 bases are shared with TRBD1. Unmatched junction bases numbered 3, after V lost 5 bases and J lost 4 bases. Germline V gene lookup returns CDR1 SGHAT and CDR2 FQNNGV. CDR3 length equals 13 residues.

The rearrangement links TRBV11-1 to TRBJ2-1; possibly TRBD1 for D (5 bases). The CDR3 loop spans 14 amino acids. V lost 2 bases and J lost 1, with 6 bases in between. Germline loops: CDR1 SGHAT, CDR2 FQDESV (reference sequence). CDR3 in DNA: TGTGCCAGCAGCTTACAGGGTTCCTACAATGAGCAGTTCTTC. Translation: CASSLQGSYNEQFF.

The chain employs TRBV2 and TRBJ1-1; weak D call: TRBD1 (6 bases). The V and J ends lost 6 bases and 1 base respectively, with 12 bases between them. CDR3 length: 14 amino acids. Germline CDR1 and CDR2: SNHLY and FYNNEI. CDR3: CASRRTVTNTEAFF. The CDR3 nucleotides are TGTGCCAGCAGGCGGACAGTCACGAACACTGAAGCTTTCTTT.

The rearrangement joins TRBV9 to TRBJ2-2, with D maybe TRBD1 (6 bases). The CDR3 sequence is 14 residues long. V gave up 2 bases and J gave up 7 bases, with 12 bases separating them. CDR1 and CDR2 (germline): SGDLS, YYNGEE. Here the CDR3 reads CASSVGRGNGELFF. The CDR3 nucleotides are TGTGCCAGCAGCGTTGGCAGGGGTAACGGGGAGCTGTTTTTT.